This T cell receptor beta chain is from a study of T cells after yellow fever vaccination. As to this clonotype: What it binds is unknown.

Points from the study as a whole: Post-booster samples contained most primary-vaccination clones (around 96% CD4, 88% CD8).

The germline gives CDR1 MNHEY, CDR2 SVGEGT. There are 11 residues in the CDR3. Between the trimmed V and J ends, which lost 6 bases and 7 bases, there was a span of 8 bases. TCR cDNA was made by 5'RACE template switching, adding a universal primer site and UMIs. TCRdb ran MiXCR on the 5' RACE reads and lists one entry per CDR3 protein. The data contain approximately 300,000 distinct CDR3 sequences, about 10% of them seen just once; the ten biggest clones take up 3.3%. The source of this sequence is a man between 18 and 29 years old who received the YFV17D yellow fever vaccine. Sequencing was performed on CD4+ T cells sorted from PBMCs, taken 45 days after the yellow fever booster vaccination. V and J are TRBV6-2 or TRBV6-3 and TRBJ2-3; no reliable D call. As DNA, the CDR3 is TGTGCCAGCAGCCAGGCCCATACGCAGTATTTT. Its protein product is CASSQAHTQYF.